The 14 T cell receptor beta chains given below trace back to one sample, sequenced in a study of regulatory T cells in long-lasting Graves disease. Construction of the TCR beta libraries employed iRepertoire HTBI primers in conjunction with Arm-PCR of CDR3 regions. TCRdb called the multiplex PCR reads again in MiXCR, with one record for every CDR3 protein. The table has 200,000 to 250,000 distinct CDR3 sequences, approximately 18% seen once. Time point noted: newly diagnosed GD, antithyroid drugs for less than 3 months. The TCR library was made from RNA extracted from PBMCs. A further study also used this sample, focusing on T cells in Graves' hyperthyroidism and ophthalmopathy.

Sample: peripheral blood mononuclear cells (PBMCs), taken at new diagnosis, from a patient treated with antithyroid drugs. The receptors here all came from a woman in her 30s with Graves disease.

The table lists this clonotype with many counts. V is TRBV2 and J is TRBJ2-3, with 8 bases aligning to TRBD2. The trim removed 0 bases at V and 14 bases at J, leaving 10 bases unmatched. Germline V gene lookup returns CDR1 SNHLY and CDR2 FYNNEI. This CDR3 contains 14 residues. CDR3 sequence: CASSEAPVAGFLYF. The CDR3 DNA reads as TGTGCCAGCAGTGAAGCGCCAGTAGCGGGATTCTTGTATTTT.

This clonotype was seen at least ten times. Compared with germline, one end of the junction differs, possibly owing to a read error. CDR3 sequence (DNA): TGTGCCAGCAGCCTTGCCATTTCAGGGGGCAATGAAAAACTGTTTTTT. This gives the protein CASSLAISGGNEKLFF. The chain recombines TRBV4-1 with TRBJ1-4; 8 bases map to TRBD1. This CDR3 comprises 16 residues. In germline, CDR1 is MGHRA, CDR2 YSYEKL.

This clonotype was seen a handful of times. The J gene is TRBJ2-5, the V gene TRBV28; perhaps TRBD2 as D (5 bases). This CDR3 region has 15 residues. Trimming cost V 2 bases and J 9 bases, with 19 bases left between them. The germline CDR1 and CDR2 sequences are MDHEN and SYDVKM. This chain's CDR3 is CASSLTSLRTEAQYF. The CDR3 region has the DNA TGTGCCAGCAGTTTAACCAGCCTACGTACGGAGGCCCAGTACTTC.

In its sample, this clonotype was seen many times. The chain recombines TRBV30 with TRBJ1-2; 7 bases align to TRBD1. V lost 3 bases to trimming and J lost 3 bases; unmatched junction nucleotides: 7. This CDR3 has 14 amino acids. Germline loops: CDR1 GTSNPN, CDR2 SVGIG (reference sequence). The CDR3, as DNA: TGTGCCTGGAGCCTAGACAGGGTGGACTATGGCTACACCTTC. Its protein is CAWSLDRVDYGYTF.

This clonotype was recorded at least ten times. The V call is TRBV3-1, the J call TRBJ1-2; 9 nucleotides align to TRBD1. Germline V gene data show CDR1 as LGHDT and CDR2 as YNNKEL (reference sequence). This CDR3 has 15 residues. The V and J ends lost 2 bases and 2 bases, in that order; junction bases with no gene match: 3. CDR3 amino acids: CASSQPGQGNYGYTF. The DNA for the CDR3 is TGTGCCAGCAGCCAACCGGGACAGGGCAACTATGGCTACACCTTC.

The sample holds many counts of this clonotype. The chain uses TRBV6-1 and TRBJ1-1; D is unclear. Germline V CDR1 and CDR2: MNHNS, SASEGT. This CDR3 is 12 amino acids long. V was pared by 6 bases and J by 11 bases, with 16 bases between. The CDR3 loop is CASSPLRGRAFF. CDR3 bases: TGTGCCAGCAGCCCCCTACGAGGAAGGGCTTTCTTT.

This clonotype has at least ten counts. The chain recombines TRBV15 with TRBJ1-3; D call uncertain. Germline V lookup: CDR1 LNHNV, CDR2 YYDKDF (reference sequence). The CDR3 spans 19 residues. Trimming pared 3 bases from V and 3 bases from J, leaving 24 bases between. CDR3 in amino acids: CATSRKVNPGSAYGNTIYF. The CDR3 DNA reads TGTGCCACCAGCAGGAAAGTTAATCCGGGGAGCGCGTATGGAAACACCATATATTTT.

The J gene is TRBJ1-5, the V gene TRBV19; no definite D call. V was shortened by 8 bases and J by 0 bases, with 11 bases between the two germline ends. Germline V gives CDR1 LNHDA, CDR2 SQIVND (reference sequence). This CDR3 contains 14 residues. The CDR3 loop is CASEDRASNQPQHF. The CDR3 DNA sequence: TGTGCCAGTGAGGATCGGGCTAGCAATCAGCCCCAGCATTTT.

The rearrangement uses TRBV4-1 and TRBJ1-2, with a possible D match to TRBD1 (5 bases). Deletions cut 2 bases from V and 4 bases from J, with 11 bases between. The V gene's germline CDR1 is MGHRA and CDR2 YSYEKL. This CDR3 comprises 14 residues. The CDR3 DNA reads TGCGCCAGCAGCCAACACAGAACAGGCTATGGCTACACCTTC. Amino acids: CASSQHRTGYGYTF.

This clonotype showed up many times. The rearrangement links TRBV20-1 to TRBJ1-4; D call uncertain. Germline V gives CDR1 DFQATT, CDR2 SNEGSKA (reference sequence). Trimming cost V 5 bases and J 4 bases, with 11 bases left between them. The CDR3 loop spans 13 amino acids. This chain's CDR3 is CSAGAGHNEKLFF. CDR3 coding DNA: TGCAGTGCTGGAGCCGGGCATAATGAAAAACTGTTTTTT.

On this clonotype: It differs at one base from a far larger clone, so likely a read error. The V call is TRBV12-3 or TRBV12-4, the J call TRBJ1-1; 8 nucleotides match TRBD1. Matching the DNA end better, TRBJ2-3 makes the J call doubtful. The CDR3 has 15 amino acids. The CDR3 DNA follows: TGTGCCGGCAGTTTGAGGCAGGGGGCGCGTGATACGCAGTATTTT. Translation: CAGSLRQGARDTQYF.

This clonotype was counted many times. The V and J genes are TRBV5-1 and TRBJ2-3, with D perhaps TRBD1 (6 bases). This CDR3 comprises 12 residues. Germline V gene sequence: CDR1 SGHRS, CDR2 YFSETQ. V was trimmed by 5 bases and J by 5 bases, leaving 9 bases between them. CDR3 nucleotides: TGCGCCAGCAGGGAGGACAGAGATACGCAGTATTTT. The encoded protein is CASREDRDTQYF.

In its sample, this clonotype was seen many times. CDR3 region: CASSPGLGGSGELFF. For the CDR3, the DNA is TGTGCCAGCTCACCAGGACTAGGAGGCTCCGGGGAGCTGTTTTTT. V usage is TRBV18 and J usage is TRBJ2-2; 7 bases match TRBD2. V gave up 2 bases and J gave up 6 bases; unmatched junction bases: 6. The CDR3 loop spans 15 amino acids. CDR1 and CDR2 (germline): KGHSH, LQKENI.

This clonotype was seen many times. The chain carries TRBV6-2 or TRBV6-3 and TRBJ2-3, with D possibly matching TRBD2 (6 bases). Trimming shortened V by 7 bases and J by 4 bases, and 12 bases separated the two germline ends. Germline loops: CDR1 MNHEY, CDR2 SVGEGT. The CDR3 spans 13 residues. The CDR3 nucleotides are TGTGCCAGCACTTCGGGAGACTCAGATACGCAGTATTTT. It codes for CASTSGDSDTQYF.